This TCR beta chain was sequenced during a study of blood T cell repertoires in COVID-19. The method was immunoSEQ multiplex PCR; TCRdb's version includes in-frame clones alone and lacks a portion of them. The sample has roughly 30,000 clones; about 88% are singletons. The sequenced sample was peripheral blood. The sequence came from a human donor with acute or convalescent COVID-19. The donor label of this sample is uncertain.

CDR3 sequence: CASRDTGFGYTF. CDR3 in DNA: TGTGCCAGCAGGGACACAGGGTTCGGCTACACCTTC. The gene calls are TRBV6-5 and TRBJ1-2; a weak D match, TRBD1 (6 bases). Deletions cut 6 bases from V and 8 bases from J, with 13 bases between. This CDR3 has 12 residues. Germline V gene sequence: CDR1 MNHEY, CDR2 SVGAGI.